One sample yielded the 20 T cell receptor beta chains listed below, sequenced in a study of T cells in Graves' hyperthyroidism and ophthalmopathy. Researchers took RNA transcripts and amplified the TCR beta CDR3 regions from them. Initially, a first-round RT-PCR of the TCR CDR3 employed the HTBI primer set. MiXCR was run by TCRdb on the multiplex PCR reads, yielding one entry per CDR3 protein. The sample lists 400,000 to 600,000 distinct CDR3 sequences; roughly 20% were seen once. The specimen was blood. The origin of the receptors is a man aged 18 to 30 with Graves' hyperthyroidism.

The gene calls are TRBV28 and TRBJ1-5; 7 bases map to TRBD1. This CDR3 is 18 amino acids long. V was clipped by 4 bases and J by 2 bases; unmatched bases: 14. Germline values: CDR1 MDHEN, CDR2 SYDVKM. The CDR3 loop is CASSSTHDRENGNQPQHF. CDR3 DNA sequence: TGTGCCAGCAGTTCGACACACGACAGGGAAAATGGCAATCAGCCCCAGCATTTT.

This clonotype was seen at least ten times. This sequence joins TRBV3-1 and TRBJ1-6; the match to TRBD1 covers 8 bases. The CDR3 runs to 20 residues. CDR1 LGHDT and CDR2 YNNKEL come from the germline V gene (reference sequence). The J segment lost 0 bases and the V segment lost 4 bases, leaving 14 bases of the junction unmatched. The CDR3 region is CASSPRSGTGPSSYNSPLHF. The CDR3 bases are TGTGCCAGCAGCCCTCGATCCGGGACAGGCCCTAGCTCCTATAATTCACCCCTCCACTTT.

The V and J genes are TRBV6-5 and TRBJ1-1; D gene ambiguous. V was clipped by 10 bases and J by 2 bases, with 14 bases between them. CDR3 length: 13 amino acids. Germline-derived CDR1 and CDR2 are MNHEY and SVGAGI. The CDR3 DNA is TGTGCCACCTCTTACGAGGGTAACACTGAAGCTTTCTTT. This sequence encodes CATSYEGNTEAFF.

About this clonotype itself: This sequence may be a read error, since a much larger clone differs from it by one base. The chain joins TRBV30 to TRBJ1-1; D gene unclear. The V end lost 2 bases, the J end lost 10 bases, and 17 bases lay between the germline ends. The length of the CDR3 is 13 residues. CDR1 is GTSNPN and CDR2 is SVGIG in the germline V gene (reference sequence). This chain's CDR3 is CAWSSPPQAGAFF. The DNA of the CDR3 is TGTGCCTGGAGTTCCCCCCCGCAAGCTGGAGCTTTCTTT.

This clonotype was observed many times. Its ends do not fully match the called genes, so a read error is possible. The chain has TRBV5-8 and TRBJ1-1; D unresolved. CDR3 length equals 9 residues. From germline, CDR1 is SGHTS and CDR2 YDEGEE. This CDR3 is CASSLAQLF. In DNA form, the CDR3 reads TGTGCCAGCAGCTTGGCACAGCTATTT.

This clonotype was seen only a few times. The CDR3, as DNA: TGTGCCAGCAGTCTCCCCGGGACAGTCGAAGCTTTCTTT. It specifies CASSLPGTVEAFF. J is TRBJ1-1 and V is TRBV6-1; 7 bases are shared with TRBD1. J lost 8 bases, V lost 5 bases, and 8 bases had no gene match. Per the germline V gene, CDR1 is MNHNS and CDR2 is SASEGT. The CDR3 has 13 amino acids.

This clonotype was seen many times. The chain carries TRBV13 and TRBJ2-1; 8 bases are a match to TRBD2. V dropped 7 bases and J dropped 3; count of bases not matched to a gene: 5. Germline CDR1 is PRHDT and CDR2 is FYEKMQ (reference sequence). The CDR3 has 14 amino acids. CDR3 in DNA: TGTGCCAGCACCTTCAGCGGGGGCTACAATGAGCAGTTCTTC. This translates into CASTFSGGYNEQFF.

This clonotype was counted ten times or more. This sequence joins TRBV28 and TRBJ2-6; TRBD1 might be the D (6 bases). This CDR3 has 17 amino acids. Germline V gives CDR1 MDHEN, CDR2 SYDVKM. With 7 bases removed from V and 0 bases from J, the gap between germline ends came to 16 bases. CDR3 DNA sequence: TGTGCCAGCACCCAGACAGGCATTAGCTCTGGGGCCAACGTCCTGACTTTC. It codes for CASTQTGISSGANVLTF.

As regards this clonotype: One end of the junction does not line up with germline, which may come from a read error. For the CDR3, the DNA is TGCGCCAGCAGCCAAGGGAGCGGACCCTACGAGCAGTACTTC. Protein: CASSQGSGPYEQYF. The genes are TRBV12-3 or TRBV12-4 and TRBJ2-7, with a possible D match to TRBD2 (5 bases). The CDR3 spans 14 residues.

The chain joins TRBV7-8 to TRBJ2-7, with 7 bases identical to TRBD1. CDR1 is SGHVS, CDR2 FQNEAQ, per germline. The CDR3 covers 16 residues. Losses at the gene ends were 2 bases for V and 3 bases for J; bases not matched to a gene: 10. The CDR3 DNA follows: TGTGCCAGCAGCTTACTCACGCCGGGACAGAGCTACGAGCAGTACTTC. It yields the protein CASSLLTPGQSYEQYF.

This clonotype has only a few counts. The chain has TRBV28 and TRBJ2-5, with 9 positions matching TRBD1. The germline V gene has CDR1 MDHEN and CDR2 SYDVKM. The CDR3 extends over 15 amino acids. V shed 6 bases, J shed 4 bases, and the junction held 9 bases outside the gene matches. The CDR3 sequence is CASRGGTGWPETQYF. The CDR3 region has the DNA TGTGCCAGCAGGGGAGGGACAGGGTGGCCAGAGACCCAGTACTTC.

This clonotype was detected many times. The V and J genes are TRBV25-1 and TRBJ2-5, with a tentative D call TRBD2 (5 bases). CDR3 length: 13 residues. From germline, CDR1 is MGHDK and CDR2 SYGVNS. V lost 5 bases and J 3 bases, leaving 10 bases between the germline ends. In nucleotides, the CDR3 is TGTGCCAGCAGTCGAGACGGGGAAGAGACCCAGTACTTC. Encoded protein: CASSRDGEETQYF.

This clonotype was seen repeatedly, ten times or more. CDR3 residues: CASSLEAGSYEQYF. The CDR3 nucleotides are TGCGCCAGCAGCTTGGAAGCAGGTTCCTACGAGCAGTACTTC. The V call is TRBV5-1, the J call TRBJ2-7, with D uncertain. Between the trimmed V and J ends, which lost 0 bases and 1 base, there was a span of 8 bases. Germline assignment: CDR1 SGHRS and CDR2 YFSETQ. The CDR3 spans 14 residues.

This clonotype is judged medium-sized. In nucleotides, the CDR3 is TGTGCCAGCAGTTTCGCCGGGGCCCAAGAGACCCAGTACTTC. It specifies CASSFAGAQETQYF. This rearrangement joins TRBV12-3 or TRBV12-4 to TRBJ2-5, with D perhaps TRBD1 or TRBD2 (5 bases each). V lost 3 bases, J lost 1 base, and 9 bases lay in between. This CDR3 contains 14 residues.

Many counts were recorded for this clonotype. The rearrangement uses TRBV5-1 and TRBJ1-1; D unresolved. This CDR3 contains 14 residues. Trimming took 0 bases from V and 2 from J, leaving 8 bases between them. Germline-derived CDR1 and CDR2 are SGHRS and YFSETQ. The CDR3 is CASSLVSGNTEAFF. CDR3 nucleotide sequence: TGCGCCAGCAGCTTGGTGTCTGGAAACACTGAAGCTTTCTTT.

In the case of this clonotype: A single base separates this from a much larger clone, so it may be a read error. The CDR3 DNA reads as TGTGCCAGCAGCTTAGCAGAGGGTTACGTCACTGAAGCTTTCTTT. It translates to CASSLAEGYVTEAFF. The chain couples TRBV7-8 to TRBJ1-1; no firm D call. Trimming took off 0 bases at V and 4 bases at J, with 12 bases between the two ends. CDR3 size: 15 residues. Germline CDR1 is SGHVS and CDR2 is FQNEAQ.

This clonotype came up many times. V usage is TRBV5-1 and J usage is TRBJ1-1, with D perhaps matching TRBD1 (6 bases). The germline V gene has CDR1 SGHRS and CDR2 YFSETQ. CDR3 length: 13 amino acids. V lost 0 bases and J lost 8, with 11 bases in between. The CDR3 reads CASSLEGGGEAFF. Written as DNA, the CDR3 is TGCGCCAGCAGCTTGGAGGGGGGCGGAGAAGCTTTCTTT.

The CDR3, as DNA: TGTGCCAGCTCGGACAGGGCTTACGCCGAGCAGTACTTC. Protein product: CASSDRAYAEQYF. V and J are TRBV7-9 and TRBJ2-7; 8 bases fit TRBD1. V was pared by 8 bases and J by 6 bases, with 9 bases of the junction left unmatched. The CDR3 length is 13 residues. Germline loops: CDR1 SEHNR, CDR2 FQNEAQ (reference sequence).

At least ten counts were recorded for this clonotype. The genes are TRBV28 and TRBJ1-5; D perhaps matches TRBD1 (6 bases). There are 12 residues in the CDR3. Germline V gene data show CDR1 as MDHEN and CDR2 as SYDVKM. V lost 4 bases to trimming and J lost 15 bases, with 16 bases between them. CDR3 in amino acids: CASSSKYRVWHF. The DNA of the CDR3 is TGTGCCAGCAGTTCAAAGTACAGGGTATGGCATTTT.

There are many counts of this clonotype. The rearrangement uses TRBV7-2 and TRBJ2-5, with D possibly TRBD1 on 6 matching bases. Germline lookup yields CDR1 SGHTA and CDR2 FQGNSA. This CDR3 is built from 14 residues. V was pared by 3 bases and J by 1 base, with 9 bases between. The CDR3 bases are TGTGCCAGCAGCTTTGGACAGCTCCAAGAGACCCAGTACTTC. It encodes CASSFGQLQETQYF. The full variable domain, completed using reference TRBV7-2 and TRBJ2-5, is GAGVSQSPSNKVTEKGKDVELRCDPISGHTALYWYRQSLGQGLEFLIYFQGNSAPDKSGLPSDRFSAERTGGSVSTLTIQRTQQEDSAVYLCASSFGQLQETQYFGPGTRLLVL.